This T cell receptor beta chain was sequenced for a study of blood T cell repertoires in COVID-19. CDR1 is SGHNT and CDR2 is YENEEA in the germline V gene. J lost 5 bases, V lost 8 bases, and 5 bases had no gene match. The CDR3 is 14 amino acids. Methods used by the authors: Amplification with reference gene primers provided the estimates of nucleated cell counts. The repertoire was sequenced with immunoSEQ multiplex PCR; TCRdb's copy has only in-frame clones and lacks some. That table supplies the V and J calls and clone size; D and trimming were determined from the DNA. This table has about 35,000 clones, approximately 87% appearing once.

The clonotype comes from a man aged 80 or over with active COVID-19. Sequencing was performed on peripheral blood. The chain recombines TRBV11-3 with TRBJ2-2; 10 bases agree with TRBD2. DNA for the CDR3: TGTGCCAGCTCTAGCGGGAGTTGGACCGGGGAGCTGTTTTTT. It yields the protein CASSSGSWTGELFF.